The T cell receptor beta chain described here comes from a study of cytomegalovirus exposure and HLA in healthy donors. Overall study findings and caveats: Trimming of TCR beta V- and J-genes showed a link, identified in a later analysis, to a missense DCLRE1C variant. CMV antigen specificity of a few CMV-associated chains was confirmed in vitro.

A note on this clone: Its antigen remains unknown.

Trimming took 3 bases from V and 0 from J, leaving 5 bases between them. Germline CDR1 LNHDA, CDR2 SQIVND (reference sequence). There are 13 residues in the CDR3. In the PCR, 60 Vbeta and 13 Jbeta primers were used. The repertoire was sequenced with immunoSEQ multiplex PCR; TCRdb's copy has only in-frame clones and lacks some. The table includes 100,000 to 120,000 clones, roughly 84% detected once. The V gene is TRBV19, the J gene TRBJ1-2; no firm D call. The source material was PBMCs. This TCR came from a man aged 30 to 45 in good health and CMV-seropositive. This CDR3 reads CASSIRSNYGYTF. The CDR3 DNA sequence: TGTGCCAGTAGTATCAGGTCTAACTATGGCTACACCTTC.